This entry features one T cell receptor (beta chain) sequence. This specimen belongs to a study of cytomegalovirus exposure and HLA in healthy donors. Germline assignment: CDR1 SEHNR and CDR2 FQNEAQ (reference sequence). V dropped 7 bases and J dropped 5; count of bases not matched to a gene: 10. The CDR3 extends over 14 amino acids. A multiplex PCR was run with 60 Vbeta primers and 13 Jbeta primers. TCRdb's copy holds only in-frame clones and misses some; the assay was immunoSEQ multiplex PCR. The data hold about 75,000 clones, with roughly four fifths observed a single time. The sample consisted of PBMCs. This receptor was taken from a man aged 18 to 29 in good health and CMV-seronegative. V usage is TRBV7-9 and J usage is TRBJ2-7; 8 nucleotides agree with TRBD1. CDR3 in DNA: TGTGCCAGCACGATAGGACAGGGTATCGACGAGCAGTACTTC. Protein: CASTIGQGIDEQYF.